These 25 T cell receptor beta chains were all obtained from the same sample, sequenced in a study of somatic mutations in cytotoxic T cells in rheumatoid arthritis listed by TCRdb under 2017. The method behind the library was the immunoSEQ multiplex PCR assay. Here the immuneACCESS table is served through TCRdb, limited to in-frame sequences with V and J called. Missing clones are a known gap in these copies; in checked studies unresolved V genes cover under half, and the rest lacks a known reason. The sample contains about 11,000 clones, 70% to 80% of them found a single time. Together, the top ten hold approximately 10% of the sample. Sequencing was performed on CD8+ T cells sorted from blood. All receptors come from a woman in her 40s in good health.

Only one count was recorded for this clone. The chain joins TRBV2 to TRBJ2-7, with D unresolved. From germline, CDR1 is SNHLY and CDR2 FYNNEI. Trimming cost V 7 bases and J 4 bases, with 20 bases left between them. CDR3 length: 15 amino acids. CDR3 in amino acids: CASIPGLLGLYEQYV. Here the CDR3 DNA reads TGTGCCAGCATTCCCGGGTTGTTGGGCCTGTACGAGCAGTACGTC.

V is TRBV7-9 and J is TRBJ1-4; TRBD1 matches at 9 bases. Germline CDR1 reads SEHNR; CDR2 reads FQNEAQ (reference sequence). J was trimmed by 7 bases and V by 4 bases; bases with no gene match: 10. The CDR3 runs to 16 residues. For the CDR3, the DNA is TGTGCCAGCAGCTCACCCGCCGGGACAGGGCCTGAAAAACTGTTTTTT. This gives the protein CASSSPAGTGPEKLFF. The variable domain in full, completed from reference TRBV7-9 and TRBJ1-4, reads DTGVSQNPRHKITKRGQNVTFRCDPISEHNRLYWYRQTLGQGPEFLTYFQNEAQLEKSRLLSDRFSAERPKGSFSTLEIQRTEQGDSAMYLCASSSPAGTGPEKLFFGSGTQLSVL.

The V and J genes are TRBV27 and TRBJ1-5; maybe TRBD1 (5 bases). Trimming pared 6 bases from V and 2 bases from J, leaving 14 bases between. From germline, CDR1 is MNHEY and CDR2 SMNVEV (reference sequence). This CDR3 comprises 15 residues. DNA of the CDR3: TGTGCCAGCAGATTGGGGGTTTGGGGCAATCAGCCCCAGCATTTT. Translation: CASRLGVWGNQPQHF.

J is TRBJ1-2 and V is TRBV5-6; weak D call: TRBD1 (6 bases). Trimming left V 4 bases short and J 7 bases short, with 20 bases between. CDR1 is SGHDT, CDR2 YYEEEE, per germline. This CDR3 is 15 amino acids long. DNA of the CDR3: TGTGCCAGCAGCCCCCCCCGGGGGCGGGATCGTGGCTACACCTTC. This encodes CASSPPRGRDRGYTF. The full variable domain, completed using reference TRBV5-6 and TRBJ1-2, is DAGVTQSPTHLIKTRGQQVTLRCSPKSGHDTVSWYQQALGQGPQFIFQYYEEEERQRGNFPDRFSGHQFPNYSSELNVNALLLGDSALYLCASSPPRGRDRGYTFGSGTRLTVV.

V is TRBV19 and J is TRBJ1-2; D might be TRBD1 (5 bases). The CDR3 extends over 14 amino acids. Trimming left V 5 bases short and J 4 bases short, with 14 bases between. From germline, CDR1 is LNHDA and CDR2 SQIVND (reference sequence). CDR3 nucleotides: TGTGCCAGTAGTCCCGGGACCACCCCCTATGGCTACACCTTC. Protein: CASSPGTTPYGYTF.

The rearrangement links TRBV7-2 to TRBJ2-7; 11 nucleotides line up with TRBD1. Trimming took 5 bases from V and 4 from J; bases not matched to a gene: 10. The CDR3 sequence is 16 residues long. Per germline, CDR1 SGHTA and CDR2 FQGNSA. The CDR3 is CASSLVFGQGAYEQYF. The CDR3 DNA reads as TGTGCCAGCAGCCTGGTGTTTGGACAGGGGGCGTACGAGCAGTACTTC.

The chain links TRBV7-9 to TRBJ1-2, with D possibly TRBD1 on 5 matching bases. This CDR3 region has 13 residues. Germline V gene lookup returns CDR1 SEHNR and CDR2 FQNEAQ (reference sequence). Trimming took off 7 bases at V and 4 bases at J, with 13 bases between the two ends. CDR3 sequence reads: CASNGGFVYGYTF. CDR3 sequence (DNA): TGTGCCAGCAATGGGGGGTTTGTCTATGGCTACACCTTC. The variable domain in full, completed from reference TRBV7-9 and TRBJ1-2, reads DTGVSQNPRHKITKRGQNVTFRCDPISEHNRLYWYRQTLGQGPEFLTYFQNEAQLEKSRLLSDRFSAERPKGSFSTLEIQRTEQGDSAMYLCASNGGFVYGYTFGSGTRLTVV.

This rearrangement joins TRBV5-8 to TRBJ1-4, with D perhaps matching TRBD1 (6 bases). The germline V gene encodes CDR1 SGHTS and CDR2 YDEGEE. Trimming took off 1 base at V and 3 bases at J, with 10 bases between the two ends. This CDR3 spans 15 amino acids. The CDR3 nucleotides are TGTGCCAGCAGCTTGCCAGGGGATTCTAATGAAAAACTGTTTTTT. This translates into CASSLPGDSNEKLFF.

By sample fraction, this clone is large (0.1 to 1%). This chain uses TRBV7-8 with TRBJ1-1; D gene uncertain. Per germline, CDR1 SGHVS and CDR2 FQNEAQ. V was cut by 5 bases and J by 2 bases, with 9 bases left in between. The CDR3 runs 13 residues. The CDR3 sequence is CASSVGENTEAFF. CDR3 bases: TGTGCCAGCAGCGTAGGTGAAAACACTGAAGCTTTCTTT.

V and J are TRBV13 and TRBJ2-7; D gene uncertain. In germline, CDR1 is PRHDT, CDR2 FYEKMQ (reference sequence). V dropped 0 bases and J dropped 2 bases, with 17 bases sitting between them. The CDR3 spans 17 residues. The CDR3, as DNA: TGTGCCAGCAGCTTAGGCCCCCTAGGGTACCCCCCCTACGAGCAGTACTTC. Translated: CASSLGPLGYPPYEQYF.

In its sample, this clone ranks as medium-sized. The chain is built from TRBV2 and TRBJ2-7; D is unresolved. Germline loops: CDR1 SNHLY, CDR2 FYNNEI. V dropped 4 bases and J dropped 6 bases, with 4 bases sitting between them. The CDR3 sequence is 10 residues long. The DNA of the CDR3 is TGTGCCAGCAGTGGAGTCGAGCAGTACTTC. It specifies CASSGVEQYF.

The chain is built from TRBV9 and TRBJ2-2; D is uncertain. Germline CDR1 SGDLS, CDR2 YYNGEE. Trimming pared 6 bases from V and 4 bases from J, leaving 16 bases between. CDR3 length: 15 amino acids. The CDR3 loop reads CASTSMEIGTGELFF. In DNA form, the CDR3 reads TGTGCCAGCACCTCGATGGAGATAGGCACCGGGGAGCTGTTTTTT. The full variable domain, its missing parts supplied by reference TRBV9 and TRBJ2-2, is DSGVTQTPKHLITATGQRVTLRCSPRSGDLSVYWYQQSLDQGLQFLIQYYNGEERAKGNILERFSAQQFPDLHSELNLSSLELGDSALYFCASTSMEIGTGELFFGEGSRLTVL.

In regard to this clone: A read error may be the cause here, since a much bigger clone is one base away. CDR3 coding DNA: TGTGCCAGCAGCCCCTCCCCGGGGAGCTCTGGAAACACCATATATTTT. Its protein is CASSPSPGSSGNTIYF. The V and J genes are TRBV9 and TRBJ1-3; no clear D gene. Germline values: CDR1 SGDLS, CDR2 YYNGEE. CDR3 length equals 16 residues. The germline V and J ends were trimmed by 4 bases and 0 bases, with 14 bases remaining between them. Drawing the rest from reference TRBV9 and TRBJ1-3, the complete variable domain is DSGVTQTPKHLITATGQRVTLRCSPRSGDLSVYWYQQSLDQGLQFLIQYYNGEERAKGNILERFSAQQFPDLHSELNLSSLELGDSALYFCASSPSPGSSGNTIYFGEGSWLTVV.

The chain carries TRBV28 and TRBJ2-1; the D gene is possibly TRBD1 (5 bases). Trimming left V 5 bases short and J 6 bases short, with 5 bases between. Germline loops: CDR1 MDHEN, CDR2 SYDVKM. The CDR3 consists of 11 residues. The CDR3, as DNA: TGTGCCAGCAGTACAGGCAATGAGCAGTTCTTC. Translating it yields CASSTGNEQFF.

The rearrangement uses TRBV29-1 and TRBJ2-7, with D maybe TRBD1 (5 bases). Deletions cut 3 bases from V and 0 bases from J, with 9 bases between. The germline V gene encodes CDR1 SQVTM and CDR2 ANQGSEA. The CDR3 runs 13 residues. The CDR3 is CSVDSDTSYEQYF. The CDR3 region has the DNA TGCAGCGTTGATTCGGACACCTCCTACGAGCAGTACTTC.

This chain connects TRBV11-2 to TRBJ2-1; perhaps TRBD2 as D (5 bases). Germline-derived CDR1 and CDR2 are SGHAT and FQNNGV. V was shortened by 5 bases and J by 6 bases, with 11 bases between the two germline ends. CDR3 length: 13 amino acids. In DNA form, the CDR3 reads TGTGCCAGCAGCCCGACTAATCCCAATGAGCAGTTCTTC. This gives the protein CASSPTNPNEQFF. The whole variable domain, filled in from reference TRBV11-2 and TRBJ2-1, reads EAGVAQSPRYKIIEKRQSVAFWCNPISGHATLYWYQQILGQGPKLLIQFQNNGVVDDSQLPKDRFSAERLKGVDSTLKIQPAKLEDSAVYLCASSPTNPNEQFFGPGTRLTVL.

This clone was observed a single time. The chain has TRBV15 and TRBJ1-1; 7 bases agree with TRBD1. Unmatched junction bases numbered 1, after V lost 1 base and J lost 5 bases. This CDR3 has 13 amino acids. Germline CDR1 LNHNV, CDR2 YYDKDF (reference sequence). The CDR3: CATSRAGGTEAFF. DNA for the CDR3: TGTGCCACCAGCAGAGCAGGGGGGACTGAAGCTTTCTTT. Full variable domain (rest looked up from reference TRBV15 and TRBJ1-1): DAMVIQNPRYQVTQFGKPVTLSCSQTLNHNVMYWYQQKSSQAPKLLFHYYDKDFNNEADTPDNFQSRRPNTSFCFLDIRSPGLGDTAMYLCATSRAGGTEAFFGQGTRLTVV.

The CDR3 region has the DNA TGCGCCAGCAGCCATACCGAAATTTACGAGCAGTACGTC. Translation gives CASSHTEIYEQYV. The rearrangement uses TRBV5-1 and TRBJ2-7; D gene unclear. Germline lookup yields CDR1 SGHRS and CDR2 YFSETQ. The CDR3 length is 13 residues. V was clipped by 4 bases and J by 4 bases, with 12 bases between them.

The V call is TRBV5-1, the J call TRBJ2-3; 9 bases align to TRBD2. Germline loops: CDR1 SGHRS, CDR2 YFSETQ. The CDR3 runs to 16 residues. With 4 bases clipped from V and 0 bases from J, the junction kept 6 bases outside the gene matches. CDR3 nucleotides: TGCGCCAGCAGCCGACTAGCGGACCTTAGCACAGATACGCAGTATTTT. Protein product: CASSRLADLSTDTQYF.

This clone came up once. The gene calls are TRBV14 and TRBJ2-5; 13 nucleotides match TRBD2. CDR1 SGHDN and CDR2 FVKESK come from the germline V gene. The CDR3 contains 16 residues. V lost 0 bases and J lost 5; bases outside the gene matches: 3. CDR3 loop: CASSQELAGGLETQYF. CDR3 sequence (DNA): TGTGCCAGCAGCCAAGAACTAGCGGGGGGGCTGGAGACCCAGTACTTC. The variable domain in full, with the rest retrieved from reference TRBV14 and TRBJ2-5, is EAGVTQFPSHSVIEKGQTVTLRCDPISGHDNLYWYRRVMGKEIKFLLHFVKESKQDESGMPNNRFLAERTGGTYSTLKVQPAELEDSGVYFCASSQELAGGLETQYFGPGTRLLVL.

The sample holds one count of this clone. The chain combines TRBV27 with TRBJ1-5; D call uncertain. V lost 5 bases and J lost 3, with 11 bases in between. CDR3 length: 14 residues. The V gene's germline CDR1 is MNHEY and CDR2 SMNVEV (reference sequence). The CDR3 bases are TGTGCCAGCAGTCCTTACAGTTCCAATCAGCCCCAGCATTTT. Translation: CASSPYSSNQPQHF.

V and J are TRBV11-2 and TRBJ1-1, with D unclear. The V and J ends lost 1 base and 1 base respectively, with 4 bases between them. The CDR3 extends over 13 amino acids. Germline CDR1 and CDR2: SGHAT and FQNNGV. The CDR3 protein is CASSLVGNTEAFF. CDR3 DNA: TGTGCCAGCAGCTTAGTAGGGAACACTGAAGCTTTCTTT.

This clone has only a few counts. This chain connects TRBV14 to TRBJ1-2; D remains ambiguous. Trimming cost V 5 bases and J 3 bases, with 10 bases left between them. There are 13 residues in the CDR3. Germline V gene sequence: CDR1 SGHDN, CDR2 FVKESK. CDR3 in amino acids: CASSAGFDYGYTF. The CDR3 DNA is TGTGCCAGCAGCGCCGGGTTTGACTATGGCTACACCTTC.

The chain is built from TRBV11-3 and TRBJ2-1, with D perhaps TRBD2 (6 bases). The CDR3 loop spans 15 amino acids. Trimming removed 3 bases from V and 4 bases from J, with 13 bases in between. Germline values: CDR1 SGHNT, CDR2 YENEEA. Written as DNA, the CDR3 is TGTGCCAGCAGCTTCGGGAGTTTGTATTACAATGAGCAGTTCTTC. Its protein is CASSFGSLYYNEQFF.

This clone was seen a handful of times. The chain uses TRBV19 and TRBJ2-3; D not resolved. The CDR3 is 15 amino acids. Per germline, CDR1 LNHDA and CDR2 SQIVND (reference sequence). Trimming stripped 5 bases from V and 0 bases from J, with 12 bases between. This CDR3 is CASSVGSGSTDTQYF. The CDR3, as DNA: TGTGCCAGTAGTGTCGGTTCTGGGAGCACAGATACGCAGTATTTT. The complete variable domain, with remaining parts taken from reference TRBV19 and TRBJ2-3, reads DGGITQSPKYLFRKEGQNVTLSCEQNLNHDAMYWYRQDPGQGLRLIYYSQIVNDFQKGDIAEGYSVSREKKESFPLTVTSAQKNPTAFYLCASSVGSGSTDTQYFGPGTRLTVL.